The rows below give T cell receptor beta chains drawn from one sample of a study of PD-1 blockade in classical Hodgkin lymphoma. Sequenced by immunoSEQ multiplex PCR; TCRdb stores in-frame clones only, minus some. The sample records tens of thousands of clones, under 95% being singletons. The sample comprised peripheral blood mononuclear cells (PBMCs). The receptors were sampled from a human donor with classical Hodgkin lymphoma. The CDR3 runs from the conserved cysteine through the conserved F or W. Each record gives: CDR3 DNA, CDR3 protein, J gene, clone size, D gene, V gene. The D gene is left open where the match is weak. Part of the rows lack a size; the others show once, few, many or a class for expanded clones.

CDR3nt: TGTGCCAGCAGTTACTCAGGGTCCACCTACAATGAGCAGTTCTTC
CDR3aa: CASSYSGSTYNEQFF
j_gene: TRBJ2-1
abundance: once
d_gene: NA
v_gene: TRBV6-5

CDR3nt: TGTGCCAGCAGTTTCCCGGGAGTTAAGGCAGATACGCAGTATTTT
CDR3aa: CASSFPGVKADTQYF
j_gene: TRBJ2-3
abundance: NA
d_gene: NA
v_gene: TRBV28

CDR3nt: TGTGCCAGCAGTTCTCGGGTAGCAACTAATGAAAAACTGTTTTTT
CDR3aa: CASSSRVATNEKLFF
j_gene: TRBJ1-4
abundance: NA
d_gene: NA
v_gene: TRBV6-5

CDR3nt: TGTGCCAGCAGCGATACCAGGGTCTCAGGGGGCACAGATACGCAGTATTTT
CDR3aa: CASSDTRVSGGTDTQYF
j_gene: TRBJ2-3
abundance: once
d_gene: NA
v_gene: TRBV11-3

CDR3nt: TGTGCCAGCAGCTCGTTCGGGACTAGCGGAGCACCCTCGGAGCTGTTTTTT
CDR3aa: CASSSFGTSGAPSELFF
j_gene: TRBJ2-2
abundance: NA
d_gene: TRBD2
v_gene: TRBV7-9

CDR3nt: TGTGCCACCAGCAGAGATACGCGCCGGGGTGGCTACACCTTC
CDR3aa: CATSRDTRRGGYTF
j_gene: TRBJ1-2
abundance: NA
d_gene: NA
v_gene: TRBV15

CDR3nt: TGCGCCAGCAGCTACGGGGAGAGAGATACGCAGTATTTT
CDR3aa: CASSYGERDTQYF
j_gene: TRBJ2-3
abundance: NA
d_gene: NA
v_gene: TRBV5-1

CDR3nt: TGTGCCAGCAGCTTAGGGGAATTAGCGGTAACTGAAGCTTTCTTT
CDR3aa: CASSLGELAVTEAFF
j_gene: TRBJ1-1
abundance: NA
d_gene: NA
v_gene: TRBV11-3

CDR3nt: TGTGCCAGCAGTTTTAGTAGCAATCAGCCCCAGCATTTT
CDR3aa: CASSFSSNQPQHF
j_gene: TRBJ1-5
abundance: NA
d_gene: NA
v_gene: TRBV27

CDR3nt: TGTGCCAGCAGCTCAAGAGCGGGAGGGGGATACAATGAGCAGTTCTTC
CDR3aa: CASSSRAGGGYNEQFF
j_gene: TRBJ2-1
abundance: once
d_gene: TRBD2
v_gene: TRBV7-8

CDR3nt: TGTGCCAGCAGTCACAGGGGATCCTACGAGCAGTACTTC
CDR3aa: CASSHRGSYEQYF
j_gene: TRBJ2-7
abundance: NA
d_gene: TRBD1
v_gene: TRBV6-5

CDR3nt: TGTGCCAGCAGCCAACGAAGGGCTAGCGGGTCTTACAATGAGCAGTTCTTC
CDR3aa: CASSQRRASGSYNEQFF
j_gene: TRBJ2-1
abundance: NA
d_gene: TRBD2
v_gene: TRBV4-2

CDR3nt: TGTGCCAGCAGCTTCGACAGCTCATATAGCAATCAGCCCCAGCATTTT
CDR3aa: CASSFDSSYSNQPQHF
j_gene: TRBJ1-5
abundance: NA
d_gene: NA
v_gene: TRBV11-2

CDR3nt: TGTGCCACGACAGGGACCCCCAACGGGGAGCTGTTTTTT
CDR3aa: CATTGTPNGELFF
j_gene: TRBJ2-2
abundance: NA
d_gene: TRBD1
v_gene: TRBV27

CDR3nt: TGTGCCAGCAGAACCAGGTCTCTAGGAGAGCAGTTCTTC
CDR3aa: CASRTRSLGEQFF
j_gene: TRBJ2-1
abundance: few
d_gene: NA
v_gene: TRBV28

CDR3nt: TGTGCCTGGAGTTTCGGGGAGGGAGGGAATGGCTACACCTTC
CDR3aa: CAWSFGEGGNGYTF
j_gene: TRBJ1-2
abundance: NA
d_gene: NA
v_gene: TRBV30

CDR3nt: TGTGCCAGTAGATCAGCGGGAGGGCTTCTTAATGAGCAGTTCTTC
CDR3aa: CASRSAGGLLNEQFF
j_gene: TRBJ2-1
abundance: NA
d_gene: TRBD2
v_gene: TRBV19

CDR3nt: TGTGCCAGCAGCGTAGACAGGGGGCTTCGCAATGAGCAGTTCTTC
CDR3aa: CASSVDRGLRNEQFF
j_gene: TRBJ2-1
abundance: NA
d_gene: TRBD1
v_gene: TRBV9

CDR3nt: TGTGCCAGCAGCCTGACAATGAACACTGAAGCTTTCTTT
CDR3aa: CASSLTMNTEAFF
j_gene: TRBJ1-1
abundance: NA
d_gene: NA
v_gene: TRBV11-1

CDR3nt: TGTGCCAGCAGCGTAGGGCGGGGGAATGAGCAGTTCTTC
CDR3aa: CASSVGRGNEQFF
j_gene: TRBJ2-1
abundance: NA
d_gene: TRBD2
v_gene: TRBV9

CDR3nt: TGTGCCAGCAGCTTTGACAGGGGTAGCAATCAGCCCCAGCATTTT
CDR3aa: CASSFDRGSNQPQHF
j_gene: TRBJ1-5
abundance: NA
d_gene: TRBD1
v_gene: TRBV28

CDR3nt: TGTGCCAGCAAGGAGGGGCAAGGTCAGCCCCAGCATTTT
CDR3aa: CASKEGQGQPQHF
j_gene: TRBJ1-5
abundance: NA
d_gene: NA
v_gene: TRBV2

CDR3nt: TGTGCCAGCAGCCAAGAATCTAGCGGCCCCTTAGGAGAGCAGTTCTTC
CDR3aa: CASSQESSGPLGEQFF
j_gene: TRBJ2-1
abundance: NA
d_gene: TRBD2
v_gene: TRBV4-2

CDR3nt: TGTGCCAGCGGGACCCAGCTGAACACTGAAGCTTTCTTT
CDR3aa: CASGTQLNTEAFF
j_gene: TRBJ1-1
abundance: NA
d_gene: NA
v_gene: TRBV18

CDR3nt: TGTGCCAGCAGTCCTCTCGAGGACAGCTACTATGGCTACACCTTC
CDR3aa: CASSPLEDSYYGYTF
j_gene: TRBJ1-2
abundance: NA
d_gene: NA
v_gene: TRBV28

CDR3nt: TGTGCCAGCAGTCCTTCTTGGACAGGGGATGACGAGCAGTACTTC
CDR3aa: CASSPSWTGDDEQYF
j_gene: TRBJ2-7
abundance: NA
d_gene: TRBD1
v_gene: TRBV28

CDR3nt: TGTGCCAGTAAATCGGGCGGGAGTCGGAATGAGCAGTTCTTC
CDR3aa: CASKSGGSRNEQFF
j_gene: TRBJ2-1
abundance: NA
d_gene: TRBD2
v_gene: TRBV19

CDR3nt: TGTGCCAGCTCCAGGGAGTACTATGGCTACACCTTC
CDR3aa: CASSREYYGYTF
j_gene: TRBJ1-2
abundance: NA
d_gene: NA
v_gene: TRBV2

CDR3nt: TGTGCCAGCAGTTCAGGTCGGCGGAGCTATGGCTACACCTTC
CDR3aa: CASSSGRRSYGYTF
j_gene: TRBJ1-2
abundance: NA
d_gene: NA
v_gene: TRBV6-5

CDR3nt: TGTGCCAGCAGTGAAGATCCGACCCCCTACGAGCAGTACTTC
CDR3aa: CASSEDPTPYEQYF
j_gene: TRBJ2-7
abundance: NA
d_gene: NA
v_gene: TRBV6-1

CDR3nt: TGCGCCAGCAGCCCTCCAATAAGGGTGGCGGGATCTTATGCCGGTTCCTACAATGAGCAGTTCTTC
CDR3aa: CASSPPIRVAGSYAGSYNEQFF
j_gene: TRBJ2-1
abundance: NA
d_gene: NA
v_gene: TRBV4-1

CDR3nt: TGCGCCAGCAGCTCTAGCGGGGTTGGGGCCAACGTCCTGACTTTC
CDR3aa: CASSSSGVGANVLTF
j_gene: TRBJ2-6
abundance: NA
d_gene: TRBD2
v_gene: TRBV4-1

CDR3nt: TGTGCCAGCAGTCAGGGGGGACTAGCGGGAGTATTATCCACACACAATGAGCAGTTCTTC
CDR3aa: CASSQGGLAGVLSTHNEQFF
j_gene: TRBJ2-1
abundance: NA
d_gene: TRBD2
v_gene: TRBV2

CDR3nt: TGTGCCAGCAGCGTGTTGGGGACCGCCTCCCGGGCGGATGGCTACACCTTC
CDR3aa: CASSVLGTASRADGYTF
j_gene: TRBJ1-2
abundance: NA
d_gene: NA
v_gene: TRBV5-5

CDR3nt: TGTGCCAGCAAGATACCGGCTAGCGGTGAAGCGTTCTTC
CDR3aa: CASKIPASGEAFF
j_gene: TRBJ2-1
abundance: NA
d_gene: TRBD2
v_gene: TRBV6-5

CDR3nt: TGTGCCAGCAGTTACGCGGGGGAGTTGCCCCAGCATTTT
CDR3aa: CASSYAGELPQHF
j_gene: TRBJ1-5
abundance: NA
d_gene: NA
v_gene: TRBV6-7

CDR3nt: TGTGCCAGCAGCTTTGGGGAGACCCAGTACTTC
CDR3aa: CASSFGETQYF
j_gene: TRBJ2-5
abundance: NA
d_gene: NA
v_gene: TRBV5-6

CDR3nt: TGCAGCGTCTTCCAGGACAGCAATGAGCAGTTCTTC
CDR3aa: CSVFQDSNEQFF
j_gene: TRBJ2-1
abundance: NA
d_gene: NA
v_gene: TRBV29-1

CDR3nt: TGCGCCAGCAGTCGTCAGGGGAATGAAAAACTGTTTTTT
CDR3aa: CASSRQGNEKLFF
j_gene: TRBJ1-4
abundance: NA
d_gene: NA
v_gene: TRBV10-1

CDR3nt: TGTGCCAGCAAGATTTCCCTAGCGGCGGATACGCAGTATTTT
CDR3aa: CASKISLAADTQYF
j_gene: TRBJ2-3
abundance: NA
d_gene: TRBD2
v_gene: TRBV6-1

CDR3nt: TGTGCCAGCAGCGTCGGCGGGAGGGCCTCCTACAATGAGCAGTTCTTC
CDR3aa: CASSVGGRASYNEQFF
j_gene: TRBJ2-1
abundance: NA
d_gene: TRBD2
v_gene: TRBV9

CDR3nt: TGTGCCAGCAGCCTAACTAGCGGGACTGCAGATACGCAGTATTTT
CDR3aa: CASSLTSGTADTQYF
j_gene: TRBJ2-3
abundance: NA
d_gene: TRBD2
v_gene: TRBV11-3

CDR3nt: TGTGCCAGCAGCCAAATGGGCAGAGGGGGTGAAAAACTGTTTTTT
CDR3aa: CASSQMGRGGEKLFF
j_gene: TRBJ1-4
abundance: NA
d_gene: NA
v_gene: TRBV14

CDR3nt: TGTGCCAGCAGTTCCCGAGAGAGGTCCGAGAGGGGTTATGGCTACACCTTC
CDR3aa: CASSSRERSERGYGYTF
j_gene: TRBJ1-2
abundance: NA
d_gene: NA
v_gene: TRBV27

CDR3nt: TGCGCCAGCACCTACCGGGACAGGGGTGATGGCTACACCTTC
CDR3aa: CASTYRDRGDGYTF
j_gene: TRBJ1-2
abundance: once
d_gene: TRBD1
v_gene: TRBV4-1

CDR3nt: TGTGCCAGCAGCGGAAGACAGACAGGGGCCTATGGCTACACCTTC
CDR3aa: CASSGRQTGAYGYTF
j_gene: TRBJ1-2
abundance: few
d_gene: TRBD1
v_gene: TRBV9

CDR3nt: TGTGCCAGCAGCCCCCGAGCGGGAGTGACAGATACGCAGTATTTT
CDR3aa: CASSPRAGVTDTQYF
j_gene: TRBJ2-3
abundance: NA
d_gene: TRBD2
v_gene: TRBV9

CDR3nt: TGTGCCAGCACCACCCGCCCCCGGGACACCGGGCACACTGAAGCTTTCTTT
CDR3aa: CASTTRPRDTGHTEAFF
j_gene: TRBJ1-1
abundance: once
d_gene: NA
v_gene: TRBV7-9

CDR3nt: TGTGCCAGCAGCGTAGGTGTATTCAGCAATCAGCCCCAGCATTTT
CDR3aa: CASSVGVFSNQPQHF
j_gene: TRBJ1-5
abundance: NA
d_gene: NA
v_gene: TRBV9

CDR3nt: TGTGCCAGCAGCTTAGGAGTCTGGAGCTACAATGAGCAGTTCTTC
CDR3aa: CASSLGVWSYNEQFF
j_gene: TRBJ2-1
abundance: NA
d_gene: NA
v_gene: TRBV11-3

CDR3nt: TGTGCCAGCAGCTTAGCGGGGTATGGCTACACCTTC
CDR3aa: CASSLAGYGYTF
j_gene: TRBJ1-2
abundance: NA
d_gene: NA
v_gene: TRBV7-2

CDR3nt: TGCAGCGTTGAGGGCCCAGCGCATAGCACAGATACGCAGTATTTT
CDR3aa: CSVEGPAHSTDTQYF
j_gene: TRBJ2-3
abundance: NA
d_gene: NA
v_gene: TRBV29-1

CDR3nt: TGTGCCAGCAGCTTAGTCTGGCGAACTACCTACGAGCAGTACTTC
CDR3aa: CASSLVWRTTYEQYF
j_gene: TRBJ2-7
abundance: NA
d_gene: NA
v_gene: TRBV7-2

CDR3nt: TGCGCCAGCAGCCCATTGGACAGGGGAAGCGAAAAACTGTTTTTT
CDR3aa: CASSPLDRGSEKLFF
j_gene: TRBJ1-4
abundance: once
d_gene: TRBD1
v_gene: TRBV4-1

CDR3nt: TGTGCCAGCAGCTTAGCGGTCCCGGCTAGCGGGGGGACCTACGAGCAGTACTTC
CDR3aa: CASSLAVPASGGTYEQYF
j_gene: TRBJ2-7
abundance: NA
d_gene: TRBD2
v_gene: TRBV7-9